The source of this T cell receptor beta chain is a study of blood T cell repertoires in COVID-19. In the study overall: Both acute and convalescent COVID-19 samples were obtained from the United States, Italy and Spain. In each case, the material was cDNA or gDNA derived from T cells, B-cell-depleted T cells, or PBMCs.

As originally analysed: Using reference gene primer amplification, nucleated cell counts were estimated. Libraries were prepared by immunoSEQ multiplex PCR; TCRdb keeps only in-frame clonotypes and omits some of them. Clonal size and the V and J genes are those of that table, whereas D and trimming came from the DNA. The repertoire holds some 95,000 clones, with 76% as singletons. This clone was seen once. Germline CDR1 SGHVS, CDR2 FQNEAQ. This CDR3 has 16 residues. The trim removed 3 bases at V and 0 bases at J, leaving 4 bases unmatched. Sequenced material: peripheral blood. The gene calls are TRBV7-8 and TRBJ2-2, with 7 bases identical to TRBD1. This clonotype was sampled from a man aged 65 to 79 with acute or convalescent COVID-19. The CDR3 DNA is TGTGCCAGCAGCTTCACAGGGGCTTCGAACACCGGGGAGCTGTTTTTT. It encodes CASSFTGASNTGELFF.